The clone carrying this T cell receptor (beta chain) has ten or more counts. Its antigen remains unidentified. Unique molecular identifiers were attached to individual cDNA molecules. TCRdb re-analysed the 5' RACE reads in MiXCR, keeping a single row per CDR3 protein. The data hold some 91,000 distinct CDR3 sequences, with roughly 11% observed a single time. Looked up from germline, CDR1 is MNHNY and CDR2 is SVGAGI (reference sequence). The CDR3 spans 16 residues. V lost 5 bases and J lost 4, with 20 bases in between. This record belongs to a study of early T cells in non-severe SARS-CoV-2 infection. Study summary: From unsorted whole blood, bulk RNA was sequenced, and the chains remained unpaired. Study-level results: Database matching using VDJdb favored anti-spike CD8 responses, with private and CD4 specificities left missing.

Here the sequenced sample was whole blood, taken at baseline. The sequence was obtained from an adult who was a healthcare worker with PCR-confirmed SARS-CoV-2 infection or an uninfected control (not recorded which). The chain couples TRBV6-6 to TRBJ1-2; D possibly corresponds to TRBD1 (6 bases). The CDR3 DNA reads as TGTGCCAGCAGTCCTAGGGGGGGCTCGACGTTCTATGGCTACACCTTC. Translation: CASSPRGGSTFYGYTF.